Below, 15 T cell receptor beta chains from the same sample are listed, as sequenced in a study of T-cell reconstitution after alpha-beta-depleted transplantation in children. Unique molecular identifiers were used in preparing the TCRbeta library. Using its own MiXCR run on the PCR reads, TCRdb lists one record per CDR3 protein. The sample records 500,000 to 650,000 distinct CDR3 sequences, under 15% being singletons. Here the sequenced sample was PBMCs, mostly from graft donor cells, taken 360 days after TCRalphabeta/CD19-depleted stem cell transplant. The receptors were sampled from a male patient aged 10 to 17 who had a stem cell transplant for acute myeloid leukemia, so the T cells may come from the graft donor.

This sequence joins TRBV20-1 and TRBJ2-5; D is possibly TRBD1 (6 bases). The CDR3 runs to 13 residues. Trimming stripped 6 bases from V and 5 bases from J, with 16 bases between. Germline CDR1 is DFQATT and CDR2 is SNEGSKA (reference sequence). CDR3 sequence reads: CSALDRSGETQYF. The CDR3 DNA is TGCAGTGCCCTCGACAGGTCCGGGGAGACCCAGTACTTC.

This chain's CDR3 is CASSTGSPYEQYF. In DNA, the CDR3 is TGTGCCAGTAGCACAGGGAGCCCCTACGAGCAGTACTTC. The chain links TRBV12-3 or TRBV12-4 to TRBJ2-7; D is possibly TRBD1 (6 bases). The CDR3 loop spans 13 amino acids. V lost 9 bases, J lost 2 bases, and 14 bases lay in between.

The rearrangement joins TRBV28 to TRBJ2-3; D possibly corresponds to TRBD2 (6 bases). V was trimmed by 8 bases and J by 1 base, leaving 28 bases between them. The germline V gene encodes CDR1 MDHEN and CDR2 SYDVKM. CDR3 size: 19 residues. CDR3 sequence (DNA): TGTGCCAGCGGCTCCCCGGCCTCTCTAAGCGGGTCGGGCACAGATACGCAGTATTTT. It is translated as CASGSPASLSGSGTDTQYF.

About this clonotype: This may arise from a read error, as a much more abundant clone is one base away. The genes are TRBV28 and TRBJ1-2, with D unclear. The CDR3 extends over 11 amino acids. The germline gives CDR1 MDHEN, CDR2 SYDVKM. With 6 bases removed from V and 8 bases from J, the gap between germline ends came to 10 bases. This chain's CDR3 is CASSRCMGYTF. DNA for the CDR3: TGTGCCAGCAGCAGGTGCATGGGCTACACCTTC.

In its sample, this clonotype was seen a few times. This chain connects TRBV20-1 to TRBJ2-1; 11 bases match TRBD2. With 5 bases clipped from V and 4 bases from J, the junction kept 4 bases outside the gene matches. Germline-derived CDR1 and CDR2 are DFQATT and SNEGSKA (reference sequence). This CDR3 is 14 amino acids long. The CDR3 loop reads CSARTSGRYNEQFF. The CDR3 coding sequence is TGCAGTGCTCGGACTAGCGGGCGGTACAATGAGCAGTTCTTC.

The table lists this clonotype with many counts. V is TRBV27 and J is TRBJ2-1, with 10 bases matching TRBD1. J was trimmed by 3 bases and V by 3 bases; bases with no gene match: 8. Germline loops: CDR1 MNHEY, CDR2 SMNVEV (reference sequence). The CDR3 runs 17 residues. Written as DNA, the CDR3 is TGTGCCAGCAGTTTCCGCTTCCGGGACAGGGGCTACAATGAGCAGTTCTTC. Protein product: CASSFRFRDRGYNEQFF.

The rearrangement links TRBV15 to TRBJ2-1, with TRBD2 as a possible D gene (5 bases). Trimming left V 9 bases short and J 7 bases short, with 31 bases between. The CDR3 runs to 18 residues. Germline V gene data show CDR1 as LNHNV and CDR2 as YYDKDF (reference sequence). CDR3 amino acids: CATMAVKRPPHTTNEQFF. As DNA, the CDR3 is TGTGCCACTATGGCTGTTAAGCGGCCCCCGCACACAACGAATGAGCAGTTCTTC.

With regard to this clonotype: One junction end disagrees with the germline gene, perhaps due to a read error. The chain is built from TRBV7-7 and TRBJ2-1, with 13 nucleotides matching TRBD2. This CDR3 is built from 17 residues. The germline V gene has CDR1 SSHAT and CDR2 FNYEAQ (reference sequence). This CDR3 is CASSLATGTSGMGEQFF. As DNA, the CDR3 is TGTGCTAGCAGCTTAGCAACCGGGACTAGCGGGATGGGTGAGCAGTTCTTC.

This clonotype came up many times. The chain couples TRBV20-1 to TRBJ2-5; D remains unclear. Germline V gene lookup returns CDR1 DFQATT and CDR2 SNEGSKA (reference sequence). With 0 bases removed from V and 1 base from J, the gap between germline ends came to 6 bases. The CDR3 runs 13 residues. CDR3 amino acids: CSARDDRQETQYF. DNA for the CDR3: TGCAGTGCTAGAGACGACCGCCAAGAGACCCAGTACTTC.

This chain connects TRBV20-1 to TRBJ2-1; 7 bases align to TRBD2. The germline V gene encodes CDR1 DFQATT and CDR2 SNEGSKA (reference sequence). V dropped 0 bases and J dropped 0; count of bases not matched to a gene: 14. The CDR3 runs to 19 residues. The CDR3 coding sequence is TGCAGTGCTAGAGATAATAAGTCTAGCGGCCGGAGCTCCTACAATGAGCAGTTCTTC. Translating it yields CSARDNKSSGRSSYNEQFF.

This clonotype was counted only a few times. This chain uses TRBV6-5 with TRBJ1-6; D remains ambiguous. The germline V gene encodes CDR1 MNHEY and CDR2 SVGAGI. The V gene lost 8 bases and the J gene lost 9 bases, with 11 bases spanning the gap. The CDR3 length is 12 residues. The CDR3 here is CASRGSISPLHF. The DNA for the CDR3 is TGTGCCAGCCGCGGGTCAATTTCACCCCTCCACTTT.

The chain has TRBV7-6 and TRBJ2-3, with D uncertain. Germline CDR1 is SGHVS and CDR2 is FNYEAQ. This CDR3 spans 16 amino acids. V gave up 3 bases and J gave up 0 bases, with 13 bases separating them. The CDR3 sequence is CASSFRFGQSTDTQYF. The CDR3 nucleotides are TGTGCCAGCAGCTTCCGCTTTGGGCAAAGCACAGATACGCAGTATTTT.

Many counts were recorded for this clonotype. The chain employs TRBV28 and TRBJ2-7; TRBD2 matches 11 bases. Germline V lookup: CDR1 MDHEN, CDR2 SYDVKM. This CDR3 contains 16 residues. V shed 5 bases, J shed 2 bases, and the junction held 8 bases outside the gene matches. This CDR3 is CASSLLAGGLPYEQYF. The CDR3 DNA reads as TGTGCCAGCAGTCTCCTAGCGGGAGGCCTCCCCTACGAGCAGTACTTC.

CDR3 amino acids: CASSFSGRSNEQYF. For the CDR3, the DNA is TGTGCCAGCAGTTTTAGCGGGAGGTCGAACGAGCAGTACTTC. The chain couples TRBV6-2 or TRBV6-3 to TRBJ2-7; 10 bases fit TRBD2. Germline trimming cut 4 bases from V and 5 bases from J; bases unmatched to any gene: 5. The CDR3 loop spans 14 amino acids. Germline V lookup: CDR1 MNHEY, CDR2 SVGEGT.

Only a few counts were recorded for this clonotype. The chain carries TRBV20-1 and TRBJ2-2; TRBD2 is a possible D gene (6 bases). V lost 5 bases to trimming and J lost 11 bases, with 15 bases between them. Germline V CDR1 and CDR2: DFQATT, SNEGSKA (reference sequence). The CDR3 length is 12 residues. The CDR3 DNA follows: TGCAGTGCTTGGGAGGAAAGCGGAGAGCTGTTTTTT. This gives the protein CSAWEESGELFF.